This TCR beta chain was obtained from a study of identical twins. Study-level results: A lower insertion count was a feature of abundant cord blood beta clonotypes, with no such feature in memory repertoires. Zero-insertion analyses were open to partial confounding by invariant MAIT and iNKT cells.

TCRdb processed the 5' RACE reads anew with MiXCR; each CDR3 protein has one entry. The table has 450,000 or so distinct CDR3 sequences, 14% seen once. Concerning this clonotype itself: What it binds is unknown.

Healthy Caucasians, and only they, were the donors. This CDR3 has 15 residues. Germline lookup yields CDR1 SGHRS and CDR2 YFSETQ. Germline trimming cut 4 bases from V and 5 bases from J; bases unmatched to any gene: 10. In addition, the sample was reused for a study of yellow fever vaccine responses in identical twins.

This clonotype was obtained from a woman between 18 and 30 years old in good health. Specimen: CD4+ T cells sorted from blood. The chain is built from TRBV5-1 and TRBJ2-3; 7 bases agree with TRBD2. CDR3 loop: CASSGDYLVQDTQYF. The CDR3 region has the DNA TGCGCCAGCAGCGGGGACTACCTAGTTCAAGATACGCAGTATTTT.